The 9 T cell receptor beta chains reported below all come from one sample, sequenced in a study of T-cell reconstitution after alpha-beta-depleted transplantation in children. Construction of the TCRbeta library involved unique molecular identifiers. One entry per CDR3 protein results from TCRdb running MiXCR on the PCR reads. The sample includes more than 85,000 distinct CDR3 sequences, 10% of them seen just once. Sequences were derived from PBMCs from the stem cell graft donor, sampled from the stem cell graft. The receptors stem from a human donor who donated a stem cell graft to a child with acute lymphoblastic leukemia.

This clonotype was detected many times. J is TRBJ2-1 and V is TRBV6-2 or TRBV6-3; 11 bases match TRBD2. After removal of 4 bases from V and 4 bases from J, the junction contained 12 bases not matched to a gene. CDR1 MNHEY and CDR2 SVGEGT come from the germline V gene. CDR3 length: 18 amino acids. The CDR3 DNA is TGTGCCAGCAGTTCACCCGGGACTAGCGGACAAATTTACAATGAGCAGTTCTTC. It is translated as CASSSPGTSGQIYNEQFF.

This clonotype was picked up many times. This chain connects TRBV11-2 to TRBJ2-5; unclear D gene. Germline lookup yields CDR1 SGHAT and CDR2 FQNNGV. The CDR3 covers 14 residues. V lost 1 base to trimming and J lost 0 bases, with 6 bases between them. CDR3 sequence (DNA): TGTGCCAGCAGCTTAGGAGTGAACCAAGAGACCCAGTACTTC. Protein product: CASSLGVNQETQYF. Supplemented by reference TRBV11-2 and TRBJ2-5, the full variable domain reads EAGVAQSPRYKIIEKRQSVAFWCNPISGHATLYWYQQILGQGPKLLIQFQNNGVVDDSQLPKDRFSAERLKGVDSTLKIQPAKLEDSAVYLCASSLGVNQETQYFGPGTRLLVL.

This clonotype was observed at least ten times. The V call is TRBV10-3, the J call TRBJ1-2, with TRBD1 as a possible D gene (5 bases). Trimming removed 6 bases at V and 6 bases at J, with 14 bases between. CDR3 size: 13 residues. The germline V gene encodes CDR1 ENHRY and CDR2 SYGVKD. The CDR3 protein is CAIRERGVDGYTF. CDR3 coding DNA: TGTGCCATCAGAGAACGGGGGGTGGATGGCTACACCTTC.

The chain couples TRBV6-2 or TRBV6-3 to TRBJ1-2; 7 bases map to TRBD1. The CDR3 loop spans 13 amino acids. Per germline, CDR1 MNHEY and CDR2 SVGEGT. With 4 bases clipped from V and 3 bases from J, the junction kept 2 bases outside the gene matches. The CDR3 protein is CASSSQGDYGYTF. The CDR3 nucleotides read TGTGCCAGCAGTTCGCAGGGGGACTATGGCTACACCTTC.

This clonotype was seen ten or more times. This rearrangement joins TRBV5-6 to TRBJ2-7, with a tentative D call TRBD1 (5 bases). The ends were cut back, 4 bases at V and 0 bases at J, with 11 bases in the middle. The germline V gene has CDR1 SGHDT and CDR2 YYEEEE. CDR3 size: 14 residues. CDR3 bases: TGTGCCAGCAGCGGCGTGACAGTCTCCTACGAGCAGTACTTC. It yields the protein CASSGVTVSYEQYF.

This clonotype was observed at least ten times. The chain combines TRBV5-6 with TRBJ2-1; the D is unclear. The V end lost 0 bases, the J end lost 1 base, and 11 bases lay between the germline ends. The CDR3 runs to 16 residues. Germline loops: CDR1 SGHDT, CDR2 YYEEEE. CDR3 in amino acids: CASSLVHPRSYNEQFF. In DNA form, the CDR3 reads TGTGCCAGCAGCTTGGTACATCCTAGGTCCTACAATGAGCAGTTCTTC. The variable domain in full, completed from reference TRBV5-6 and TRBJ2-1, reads DAGVTQSPTHLIKTRGQQVTLRCSPKSGHDTVSWYQQALGQGPQFIFQYYEEEERQRGNFPDRFSGHQFPNYSSELNVNALLLGDSALYLCASSLVHPRSYNEQFFGPGTRLTVL.

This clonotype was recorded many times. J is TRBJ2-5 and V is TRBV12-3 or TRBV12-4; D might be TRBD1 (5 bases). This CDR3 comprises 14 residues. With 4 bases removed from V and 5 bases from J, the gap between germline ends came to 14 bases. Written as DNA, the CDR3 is TGTGCCAGCAGTTCGGGTGGTGGGGCCGAGACCCAGTACTTC. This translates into CASSSGGGAETQYF.

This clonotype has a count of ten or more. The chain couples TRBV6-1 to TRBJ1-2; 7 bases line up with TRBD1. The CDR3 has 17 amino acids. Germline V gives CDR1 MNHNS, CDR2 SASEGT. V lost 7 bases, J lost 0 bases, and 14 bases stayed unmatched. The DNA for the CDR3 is TGTGCCAGCATCAACAAAGGGCAGGGGGATTCTAACTATGGCTACACCTTC. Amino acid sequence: CASINKGQGDSNYGYTF.

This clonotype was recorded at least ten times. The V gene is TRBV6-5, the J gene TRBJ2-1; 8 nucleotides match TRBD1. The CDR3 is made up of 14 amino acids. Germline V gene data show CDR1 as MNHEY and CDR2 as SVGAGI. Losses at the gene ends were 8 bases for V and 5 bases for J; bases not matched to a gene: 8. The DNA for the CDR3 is TGTGCCAGCGGAGGACAGGGTAGGGACAATGAGCAGTTCTTC. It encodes CASGGQGRDNEQFF.